Shown below are 23 T cell receptor beta chains from a single sample sequenced in a study of shared clonotypes between healthy human individuals. Measured with immunoSEQ multiplex PCR; TCRdb has only the in-frame clones, and not every one. The sample lists more than 2,000,000 clones; more than 80% were seen once. The sequenced sample consisted of naive CD4+ T cells sorted from blood. The subset is: CD45RA+ positively selected. The receptors originated from a man aged 18 to 29 in good health.

This clone was recorded once. Other DNA sequences from this sample encode an identical CDR3 as well. This chain uses TRBV6-1 with TRBJ1-3; D unclear. Germline CDR1 MNHNS, CDR2 SASEGT. Trimming took 3 bases from V and 0 from J, leaving 6 bases between them. This CDR3 contains 14 residues. Here the CDR3 reads CASSDGSSGNTIYF. In DNA form, the CDR3 reads TGTGCCAGCAGTGACGGTAGCTCTGGAAACACCATATATTTT.

The chain combines TRBV7-2 with TRBJ2-7; D gene ambiguous. The CDR3 has 13 residues. Germline V CDR1 and CDR2: SGHTA, FQGNSA. Trimming took off 5 bases at V and 4 bases at J, with 12 bases between the two ends. The CDR3: CASSPSLFYEQYF. DNA of the CDR3: TGTGCCAGCAGCCCTAGTCTCTTTTACGAGCAGTACTTC.

This sequence joins TRBV20-1 and TRBJ2-7; D gene uncertain. Per the germline V gene, CDR1 is DFQATT and CDR2 is SNEGSKA (reference sequence). The CDR3 is made up of 11 amino acids. V shed 5 bases and J shed 3 bases, with 8 bases lying between them. The DNA of the CDR3 is TGCAGTGCTGGGTTTAACTACGAGCAGTACTTC. This sequence encodes CSAGFNYEQYF.

Written as DNA, the CDR3 is TGTGCCAGCAGTGAATGGTCTGCTGCTAACTATGGCTACACCTTC. Protein product: CASSEWSAANYGYTF. V gene TRBV6-1 combines with J gene TRBJ1-2; D is undetermined. From germline, CDR1 is MNHNS and CDR2 SASEGT. Between the trimmed V and J ends, which lost 2 bases and 0 bases, there was a span of 10 bases. The CDR3 contains 15 residues.

The V call is TRBV5-1, the J call TRBJ2-7; 7 positions match TRBD1. The CDR3 covers 15 residues. The germline V gene has CDR1 SGHRS and CDR2 YFSETQ. Trimming at V came to 4 bases and at J to 7 bases, leaving 14 bases not matched to a gene. CDR3 nucleotide sequence: TGCGCCAGCAGCCCCGAGCTGACAGGGACGGGAGAGCAGTACTTC. Encoded protein: CASSPELTGTGEQYF.

CDR3 DNA: TGTGCCAGCACTCTATGGGAGGGACAGGGAGACATCAACTATGGCTACACCTTC. It yields the protein CASTLWEGQGDINYGYTF. The rearrangement uses TRBV2 and TRBJ1-2; 9 nucleotides agree with TRBD1. The CDR3 has 18 residues. The J segment lost 2 bases and the V segment lost 7 bases, leaving 17 bases of the junction unmatched. Germline loops: CDR1 SNHLY, CDR2 FYNNEI.

The table lists this clone with a count of one. V usage is TRBV19 and J usage is TRBJ1-5, with 7 bases lining up with TRBD1. The CDR3 contains 16 residues. V gave up 6 bases and J gave up 0 bases; unmatched junction bases: 8. The germline CDR1 and CDR2 sequences are LNHDA and SQIVND (reference sequence). CDR3 sequence (DNA): TGTGCCAGTAGGACAGGGAGCATATATAGCAATCAGCCCCAGCATTTT. This encodes CASRTGSIYSNQPQHF.

The chain carries TRBV4-1 and TRBJ1-3, with 7 bases fitting TRBD1. The length of the CDR3 is 14 residues. The V gene end was trimmed by 5 bases and the J gene end by 3 bases; junction bases not matched to a gene: 4. Germline CDR1 MGHRA, CDR2 YSYEKL. This chain's CDR3 is CASSRRQGGNTIYF. The CDR3 nucleotides are TGCGCCAGCAGCAGACGACAGGGTGGAAACACCATATATTTT.

The rearrangement uses TRBV5-4 and TRBJ2-5, with D possibly TRBD2 on 5 matching bases. CDR1 and CDR2 (germline): SGHNT, YYREEE (reference sequence). CDR3 length: 16 amino acids. Trimming cost V 0 bases and J 1 base, with 13 bases left between them. CDR3 in amino acids: CASSLEATTSQETQYF. The DNA of the CDR3 is TGTGCCAGCAGCTTGGAGGCGACTACCTCCCAAGAGACCCAGTACTTC.

The chain employs TRBV11-2 and TRBJ1-6; 7 bases fit TRBD1. V lost 0 bases and J lost 7; bases outside the gene matches: 0. The CDR3 runs to 14 residues. The germline V gene encodes CDR1 SGHAT and CDR2 FQNNGV. CDR3 bases: TGTGCCAGCAGCTTAGAAGGGGGCAATTCACCCCTCCACTTT. Protein product: CASSLEGGNSPLHF.

The genes are TRBV5-4 and TRBJ2-7; D may correspond to TRBD1 or TRBD2 (5 bases each). V lost 4 bases and J lost 1, with 15 bases in between. The CDR3 sequence is 15 residues long. Germline CDR1 is SGHNT and CDR2 is YYREEE (reference sequence). CDR3 sequence: CASSILGPGSYEQYF. The CDR3 DNA follows: TGTGCCAGCAGCATATTGGGACCGGGATCCTACGAGCAGTACTTC.

The gene calls are TRBV5-4 and TRBJ2-3, with TRBD2 matching over 10 bases. The CDR3 has 17 amino acids. Germline V gene lookup returns CDR1 SGHNT and CDR2 YYREEE (reference sequence). The V gene end was trimmed by 4 bases and the J gene end by 5 bases; junction bases not matched to a gene: 13. The CDR3 reads CASSRPQAGGSGDTQYF. In DNA, the CDR3 is TGTGCCAGCAGCCGTCCACAAGCGGGAGGGTCCGGAGATACGCAGTATTTT.

The V call is TRBV5-1, the J call TRBJ1-4; D unclear. Trimming left V 3 bases short and J 2 bases short, with 11 bases between. Per germline, CDR1 SGHRS and CDR2 YFSETQ. The CDR3 has 15 residues. The CDR3 loop reads CASSSGRETNEKLFF. CDR3 sequence (DNA): TGCGCCAGCAGCTCCGGGAGGGAGACTAATGAAAAACTGTTTTTT.

The CDR3 region has the DNA TGTGCCAGTAGTACCCAGGCTACTCAGCCCCAGCATTTT. This translates into CASSTQATQPQHF. The gene calls are TRBV19 and TRBJ1-5; D not resolved. From germline, CDR1 is LNHDA and CDR2 SQIVND (reference sequence). The CDR3 has 13 amino acids. V was cut by 4 bases and J by 6 bases, with 10 bases left in between.

The chain carries TRBV7-2 and TRBJ2-5; 7 positions agree with TRBD2. CDR1 SGHTA and CDR2 FQGNSA come from the germline V gene. The CDR3 extends over 16 amino acids. V was clipped by 2 bases and J by 7 bases; unmatched bases: 13. The CDR3 bases are TGTGCCAGCAGCTTAAGGGCGGGAGAACCGGGTGGGACCCAGTACTTC. This translates into CASSLRAGEPGGTQYF.

V is TRBV19 and J is TRBJ1-3; D is unresolved. V lost 2 bases to trimming and J lost 0 bases, with 11 bases between them. The length of the CDR3 is 16 residues. Germline values: CDR1 LNHDA, CDR2 SQIVND (reference sequence). CDR3 nucleotide sequence: TGTGCCAGTAGTATAACTCCGGGGAGCTCTGGAAACACCATATATTTT. Its protein is CASSITPGSSGNTIYF.

This chain connects TRBV30 to TRBJ2-5; 7 bases are a match to TRBD1. The ends lost 8 bases at V and 11 bases at J; junction bases unmatched: 17. The CDR3 sequence is 13 residues long. Germline lookup yields CDR1 GTSNPN and CDR2 SVGIG (reference sequence). CDR3 DNA sequence: TGTGCCCTCTTGGGGACAGCATTGGGGGAGCAGTACTTC. Its translation is CALLGTALGEQYF.

The chain is built from TRBV6-1 and TRBJ2-4; TRBD2 might be the D (7 bases). CDR1 is MNHNS and CDR2 is SASEGT in the germline V gene. The CDR3 has 13 amino acids. The V and J ends lost 7 bases and 8 bases respectively, with 15 bases between them. This chain's CDR3 is CASTERGRDIQYF. The DNA of the CDR3 is TGTGCCAGCACCGAGAGGGGGAGGGACATTCAGTACTTC.

The CDR3 sequence is CASSPSATLLMETQYF. Here the CDR3 DNA reads TGTGCCAGCAGCCCGAGTGCGACCCTCCTGATGGAGACCCAGTACTTC. This chain joins TRBV7-9 and TRBJ2-5; no firm D call. Per germline, CDR1 SEHNR and CDR2 FQNEAQ (reference sequence). The length of the CDR3 is 16 residues. The germline V and J ends were trimmed by 5 bases and 5 bases, with 21 bases remaining between them.

The V call is TRBV11-2, the J call TRBJ1-2; the D gene is possibly TRBD1 (5 bases). Germline V gene sequence: CDR1 SGHAT, CDR2 FQNNGV. V lost 4 bases to trimming and J lost 2 bases, with 8 bases between them. This CDR3 has 13 residues. CDR3 bases: TGTGCCAGCAGCTCGGGACGCAACTATGGCTACACCTTC. This encodes CASSSGRNYGYTF.

V and J are TRBV6-1 and TRBJ2-1; D gene ambiguous. Germline CDR1 MNHNS, CDR2 SASEGT. Trimming removed 1 base from V and 10 bases from J, with 14 bases in between. The CDR3 contains 14 residues. The CDR3 is CASSEVVGPPEQFF. CDR3 nucleotides: TGTGCCAGCAGTGAAGTCGTAGGGCCGCCGGAGCAGTTCTTC.

This clone was picked up a small number of times. V usage is TRBV5-4 and J usage is TRBJ1-5; D might be TRBD1 (5 bases). CDR1 and CDR2 from the germline V gene are SGHNT and YYREEE (reference sequence). The CDR3 totals 12 residues. Trimming cost V 4 bases and J 5 bases, with 7 bases left between them. The CDR3 bases are TGTGCCAGCAGCCAAGGGGATCAGCCCCAGCATTTT. Amino acid sequence: CASSQGDQPQHF. Full variable domain (outside the CDR3, taken from reference TRBV5-4 and TRBJ1-5): ETGVTQSPTHLIKTRGQQVTLRCSSQSGHNTVSWYQQALGQGPQFIFQYYREEENGRGNFPPRFSGLQFPNYSSELNVNALELDDSALYLCASSQGDQPQHFGDGTRLSIL.

The chain combines TRBV11-3 with TRBJ2-5, with TRBD1 matching over 7 bases. The CDR3 totals 13 residues. Per germline, CDR1 SGHNT and CDR2 YENEEA. V was clipped by 1 base and J by 5 bases; unmatched bases: 1. This chain's CDR3 is CASSLGDSETQYF. In DNA form, the CDR3 reads TGTGCCAGCAGCTTAGGGGACAGTGAGACCCAGTACTTC.